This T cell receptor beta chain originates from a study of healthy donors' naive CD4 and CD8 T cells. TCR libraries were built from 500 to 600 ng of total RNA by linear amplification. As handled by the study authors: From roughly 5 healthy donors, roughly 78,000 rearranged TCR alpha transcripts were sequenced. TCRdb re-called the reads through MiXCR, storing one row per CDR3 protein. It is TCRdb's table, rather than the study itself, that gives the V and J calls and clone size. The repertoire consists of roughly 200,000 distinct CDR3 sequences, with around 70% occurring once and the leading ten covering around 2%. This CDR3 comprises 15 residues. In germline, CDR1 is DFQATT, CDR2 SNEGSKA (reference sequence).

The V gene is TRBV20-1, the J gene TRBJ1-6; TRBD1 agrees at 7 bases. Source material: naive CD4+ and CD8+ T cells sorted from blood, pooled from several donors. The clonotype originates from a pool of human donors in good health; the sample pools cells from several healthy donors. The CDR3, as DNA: TGCAGCGCTGACGCTCTGCGACAGGGAAATTCACCCCTCCACTTT. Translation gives CSADALRQGNSPLHF.